This T cell receptor (beta chain) was recovered during a study of cytomegalovirus exposure and HLA in healthy donors (dated by TCRdb to about 2017). Describing the broader study: An earlier analysis of some 550 of the donors reported approximately 290 Gb of sequence data and 100 million to 130 million unique TCR beta sequences from 150 million to 200 million T cells. An early release that covered around 590 HLA-typed donors contained approximately 300 gigabases of sequencing data and around 85 million unique TCR sequences. Of the 300 to 500 genotyped donors, 70% to 90% were placed in the genetic ancestry cluster associated with self-reported Caucasian donors. The study aimed to test whether signatures of past pathogen exposure could be identified by cataloging public T cell receptors. The study profiled the T cell repertoires of more than 500 subjects by immunosequencing and related them to cytomegalovirus serostatus. In addition to the first cohort of 650 to 750 subjects, a separate validation cohort of some 120 different subjects was used. To predict cytomegalovirus infection status, the study combined high-throughput TCR immunosequencing, statistical association of individual TCRs with disease status, and machine learning. A later analysis re-examined previously published TCR beta repertoires from just over 650 donors and added high-resolution HLA genotyping to investigate patterns of TCR occurrence. Rather than using new phenotypic data, the later analysis identified candidate immune exposures from TCR beta sequences and from how often those sequences occurred across donors. An earlier analysis of 500 to 650 of the donors applied high-throughput TCR beta sequencing to assess whether each TCR beta V gene segment acted as functional or pseudogenic. Donor age, sex, ethnicity and CMV serostatus were compiled together with the repertoire data. A later genetic analysis used genome-wide SNP genotypes for about 65% of the roughly 670 donors, treating that subset as a discovery cohort. Every discovery cohort repertoire had been produced on one sequencing platform. Both class I and class II loci were covered by HLA typing, at four-digit resolution. The number of donors typed differed by locus, with about 620-630 for A, B, C, DRB1 and DQB1, around 520 for DQA1, 600 to 610 for DPA1, and around 450 for DPB1. Five DR-DQ haplotypes were handled as single units for association and clustering because linkage in the cohort was strong. Across 300 to 400 genotyped donors of the cohort, an average of about 220,000 unique TCR beta nucleotide sequences per donor were sequenced, and roughly 17% of those sequences were non-productive.

Libraries came from the immunoSEQ multiplex PCR assay. A mixture of 60 forward primers for TCR Vbeta segments and 13 reverse primers for TCR Jbeta segments was used in the multiplex PCR. A multiplex PCR assay on genomic DNA amplified the CDR3 region of rearranged TCR beta genes. On the Illumina HiSeq System, the amplified TCR beta libraries were sequenced as 87-base-pair reads. As for how the authors treated the data: A later analysis tallied 80 million to 95 million unique TCR beta chains across the 650 to 750 repertoires, and around 12 million of those chains were shared by two or more donors. To remove PCR and sequencing errors, raw reads were error-corrected and collapsed into unique sequences using a nearest-neighbor algorithm that merged closely related sequences. To assign V, D and J gene segments, CDR3 sequences were aligned to IMGT reference sequences. For a sequence to be retained, a match of at least six nucleotides to both a V gene segment and a J gene segment was required. A rearrangement counted as productive if the CDR3 had no stop codons and remained in frame with V and J, and every other rearrangement counted as non-productive. CDR3 was defined by IMGT convention, running from the second conserved V-encoded cysteine to the conserved J-encoded phenylalanine. In an earlier analysis of more than 550 of the donors, sequences lacking an unambiguous match to a single V gene segment were excluded. In an earlier analysis of approximately 590 of the donors, V segments were called functional above 56.7% productive rearrangements and were called segregating when the between-donor standard deviation exceeded 5%. To diagnose cytomegalovirus status from the catalog of TCR beta chain sequences, a statistical classification framework was built. A later analysis assigned V and J genes by comparing TCR nucleotide sequences with IMGT/GENE-DB human TR gene sequences. The TCRdist pipeline was used in a later analysis to assign CDR3 sequences and most-parsimonious VDJ recombination scenarios. In a later analysis, each TCR beta chain was defined by its CDR3 amino acid sequence together with its V-gene family, and reads lacking a unique V-gene family were excluded. As a way to deal with suspected cross-contamination and a sequencing artifact, a later analysis dropped roughly 600 nucleotide sequences that were highly shared and had low generation probability. In a later analysis, a clonal expansion index for each public chain was calculated from normalized within-repertoire ranks of inferred template counts. A later analysis computed generation probabilities with a VDJ recombination model fitted to out-of-frame rearrangements, and checked the results against IGoR. A later analysis scored TCR-TCR, TCR-HLA and TCR-CMV co-occurrence with hypergeometric tests, applying a repertoire-size bias correction to TCR pairs. A later analysis estimated false discovery rates by permuting HLA or CMV assignments 20 times. In a later analysis, co-occurring TCRs were grouped using DBSCAN, and TCRdist sequence similarity was added for clustering within HLA-allele-positive subsets. For co-occurrence clustering, repertoires with fewer than 30,000 or more than 120,000 public chains were excluded, along with roughly 5 repertoires with anomalous nucleotide sharing. TCRdb carries this immuneACCESS record with in-frame sequences only. Its versions omit some clonotypes, under half of them owing to an unresolved V gene in the studies checked, with the rest unexplained. V and J calls and clone size are copied from that table; D and trimming were computed from the DNA. A total of 100,000 to 150,000 clones appear in this sample, 60% to 80% of them only once. The leading ten clones occupy more than 3% of the sample.

The CDR3 runs 15 amino acids, cysteine and phenylalanine included. Only the CDR3 DNA stays, 45 bases, in frame from base 1. CDR1 is given as SGHNT and CDR2 as YYREEE, both from the germline V gene (reference sequence). At the junction V is shortened by 0 bases and J by 1 base, with 10 bases in between. The full study reports these points: Compared with the roughly 700-donor mean, donors in an Asian-associated ancestry cluster had fewer N-insertions in productive TCRs, according to a later genetic analysis. Cytomegalovirus status was reported to be diagnosed by the classifier with high specificity and sensitivity in both the original and validation cohorts. An earlier analysis of roughly 570 of the donors showed that most TCR beta V segments appeared in productive rearrangements either about 87% or about 30% of the time, which broadly matched IMGT annotations. Strong co-occurrence of HLA alleles, especially DR and DQ, made assigning TCR associations to individual alleles difficult. Most TCR sequences were seen in very few donors, while some public TCRs were found in many individuals. Because counts were too low, roughly 16 rarely observed V segments, including chromosome 9 orphons, were excluded from the earlier analysis of 587 of the donors. The authors suggested that the approach could potentially be extended to other disease states and immunological phenotypes. Correlated functional status among segregating V segments might reflect linkage disequilibrium, but an unknown experimental factor could not be ruled out. The 87-base-pair reads could not distinguish some IMGT-functional V segments, including TRBV6-2 and TRBV6-3, so those segments were excluded. In a later analysis, HLA-associated TCR beta chains showed more clonal expansion and lower generation probabilities than non-associated chains that were equally common. CMV serostatus was the only immune exposure information available for the cohort. Because HLA typing was missing for some donors at each locus, association tests included only the typed subset. In a later analysis, several top co-occurrence clusters were reported to appear linked to parvovirus B19, influenza, CMV and Epstein-Barr virus. A total of 164 TCR beta chains were listed by the study as associated with cytomegalovirus. In a later analysis, the rate of TCR association differed among HLA loci, with DRB1 alleles having the most associated TCRs and HLA-C alleles having the fewest. Only TCR beta chains were sequenced in this cohort, and the absence of alpha or paired-chain data limited detectable features. In a later genetic analysis, a missense DCLRE1C variant was associated with V-gene and J-gene trimming of TCR beta chains, and the association was replicated in an independent cohort. Most CMV-associated TCR beta chains appeared to be HLA-restricted in a later analysis, and the HLA associations seemed to be driven largely by CMV exposure. A further reported finding was that TCR beta sequences accurately predicted the HLA-A and HLA-B alleles for most subjects in the first cohort. At a false discovery rate of 0.05, a later analysis linked under 20,000 TCR beta sequences to specific HLA alleles. In vitro tests confirmed that a few of the cytomegalovirus-associated TCR beta chains recognize cytomegalovirus antigens. The presence/absence analyses assumed that sequencing depth was roughly uniform across donors, and that assumption may not be true. A cluster of highly shared sequence variants was judged likely to be a technical artifact of the sequencing pipeline.

The cohort comprised fewer than 700 healthy bone marrow donors. At the time of sampling, all cohort members were nominally healthy, though unrecorded immune exposures were likely present. The donor tested CMV seronegative and was one of the 352 seronegative cohort members. Every donor gave a peripheral blood sample, and the peripheral blood mononuclear cells from that sample were used for TCR beta sequencing. Genomic DNA was extracted from the blood cell samples with the Qiagen DNeasy Blood Extraction Kit. About this clone: Its antigen specificity is not known. No per-base quality is available; no much larger clone lies one base away.

Source material: PBMCs. The sequence is built from TRBV5-4 and TRBJ1-1; TRBD1 is possibly the D segment (5 matching bases). This receptor was obtained from a woman aged 50 to 60 in good health and CMV-seronegative. The DNA sequence is given as TGTGCCAGCAGCTTGGCGGCAGGGCCGAACACTGAAGCTTTCTTT. Its protein reads: CASSLAAGPNTEAFF.